This TCR beta chain was recorded in a study of T cells in Graves' hyperthyroidism and ophthalmopathy. Using RNA transcripts as the source, TCR beta CDR3 regions were amplified. First-round RT-PCR with HTBI primers amplified the TCR CDR3 region. TCRdb analysed the multiplex PCR reads with MiXCR anew, one entry per CDR3 protein. The sample shows approximately 590,000 distinct CDR3 sequences, 15% to 19% of them seen only once. General study points: From stable hyperthyroidism, ophthalmopathy was separated by a 13 V-J model. Ophthalmopathy, which appeared later, was predicted by the model a median around 6.9 months before onset.

V was trimmed by 4 bases and J by 7 bases, leaving 16 bases between them. Germline V lookup: CDR1 GTSNPN, CDR2 SVGIG (reference sequence). The CDR3 runs to 14 residues. This clonotype was found once. Its specificity is unknown. V usage is TRBV30 and J usage is TRBJ1-4; the D is unclear. The specimen sequenced was blood. The receptor was isolated from a woman between 25 and 40 years old with Graves' hyperthyroidism. The CDR3 sequence: CAWIVQTISEKLFF. The CDR3 nucleotides are TGTGCCTGGATCGTACAGACAATCTCTGAAAAACTGTTTTTT.